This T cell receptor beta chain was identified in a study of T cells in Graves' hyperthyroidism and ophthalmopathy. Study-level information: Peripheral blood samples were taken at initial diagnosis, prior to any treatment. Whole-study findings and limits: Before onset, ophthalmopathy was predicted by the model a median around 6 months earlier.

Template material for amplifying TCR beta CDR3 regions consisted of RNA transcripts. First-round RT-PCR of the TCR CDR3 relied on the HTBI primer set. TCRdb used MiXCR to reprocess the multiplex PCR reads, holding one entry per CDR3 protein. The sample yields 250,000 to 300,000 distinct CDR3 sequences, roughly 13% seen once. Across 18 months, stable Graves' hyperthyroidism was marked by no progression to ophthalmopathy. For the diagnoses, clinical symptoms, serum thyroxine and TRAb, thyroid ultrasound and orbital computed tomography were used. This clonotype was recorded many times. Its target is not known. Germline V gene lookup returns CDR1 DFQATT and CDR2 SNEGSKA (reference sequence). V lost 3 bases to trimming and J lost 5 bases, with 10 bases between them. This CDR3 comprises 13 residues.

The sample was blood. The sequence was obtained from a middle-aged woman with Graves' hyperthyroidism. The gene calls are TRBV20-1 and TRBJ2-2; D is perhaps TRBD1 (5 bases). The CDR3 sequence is CSARGPRTGELFF. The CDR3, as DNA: TGCAGTGCTAGGGGGCCGCGGACCGGGGAGCTGTTTTTT.